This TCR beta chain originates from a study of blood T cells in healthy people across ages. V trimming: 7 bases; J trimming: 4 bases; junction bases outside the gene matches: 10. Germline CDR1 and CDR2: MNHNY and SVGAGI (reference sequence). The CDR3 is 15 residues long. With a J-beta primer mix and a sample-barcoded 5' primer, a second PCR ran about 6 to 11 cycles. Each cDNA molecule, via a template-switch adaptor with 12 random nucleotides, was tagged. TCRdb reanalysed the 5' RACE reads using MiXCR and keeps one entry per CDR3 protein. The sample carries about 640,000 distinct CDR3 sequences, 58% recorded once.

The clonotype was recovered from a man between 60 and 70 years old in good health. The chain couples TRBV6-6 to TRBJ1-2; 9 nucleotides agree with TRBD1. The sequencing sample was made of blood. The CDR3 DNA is TGTGCCAGCACCCTAACCGGGACAGGGTCCTATGGCTACACCTTC. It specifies CASTLTGTGSYGYTF.